This TCR beta chain was sequenced in a study of shared clonotypes between healthy human individuals. Germline V CDR1 and CDR2: SGHRS, YFSETQ. The ends lost 1 base at V and 6 bases at J; junction bases unmatched: 3. This CDR3 region has 15 residues. TCRdb's copy holds only in-frame clones and misses some; the assay was immunoSEQ multiplex PCR. Here the sample spans under 1 million clones, 96% being singletons. Turning to this clone: Its specificity is not known.

CD45RO negativity and positive selection for CCR7 defined naive CD8 cells, a population that excluded terminally differentiated effector memory CD45RA+ cells. Study conclusions and caveats: There were few donors, and this limited the genetic and exposure-history diversity represented. Relative to clonotypes present in all four donors, those not shared had lower generation probabilities. Measured sharing among donors was expected to vary with sequencing depth.

The specimen sequenced was naive CD8+ T cells sorted from blood. The chain has TRBV5-1 and TRBJ2-1, with TRBD1 matching over 11 bases. The TCR sequence derives from a young man in good health. CDR3 amino acids: CASSLFGQGANEQFF. CDR3 coding DNA: TGCGCCAGCAGCTTGTTTGGACAGGGGGCCAATGAGCAGTTCTTC.